This note documents a single T cell receptor beta chain sequence. Antigen unknown. The data are from a study of CD8 T cells in ankylosing spondylitis. Study results and limitations: Seven or eight highly homologous variants made up a TCR beta motif, and this motif appeared characteristic of ankylosing spondylitis blood.

CDR3 length equals 16 residues. J was trimmed by 4 bases and V by 4 bases; bases with no gene match: 6. Germline loops: CDR1 SGHAT, CDR2 FQNNGV. TCRdb reanalysed the 5' RACE reads using MiXCR and keeps one entry per CDR3 protein. The data contain roughly 440,000 distinct CDR3 sequences, 17% of them seen just once; the ten biggest clones take up approximately 1%. The sequenced sample was blood, either unsorted or a sorted T cell fraction (not recorded which). The TCR comes from a male donor with ankylosing spondylitis. The chain uses TRBV11-2 and TRBJ2-1; 11 bases align to TRBD2. CDR3: CASSSKTSGNYNEQFF. DNA of the CDR3: TGTGCCAGCAGCTCGAAGACTAGCGGGAATTACAATGAGCAGTTCTTC.